A selection of T cell receptor beta chains follows, all from one sample in a study of response to subunit inactivated influenza vaccine. MiXCR, applied by TCRdb to the RT-PCR reads, yields one record per CDR3 protein. The sample holds 300,000 to 350,000 distinct CDR3 sequences; approximately 21% are singletons and the top ten take under 13%. Source: PBMCs from blood, taken less than 22 months after vaccination. Receptor source: a man aged 50 to 69 who received an inactivated influenza vaccine. Each CDR3 is given with its conserved first and last residue. A D gene is named only where the DNA matches it firmly. For some rows the clone size is stated as once, few or many, or as a class when expanded; others skip it.

d_gene,abundance,j_gene,v_gene,CDR3nt,CDR3aa
TRBD2,many,TRBJ2-1,TRBV7-6,TGTGCCAGCAGCTTAGGACTAGCGGGAAACAATGAGCAGTTCTTC,CASSLGLAGNNEQFF
NA,NA,TRBJ2-3,TRBV7-2,TGTGCCAGCAGCCCAACCTTGAAAGATACGCAGTATTTT,CASSPTLKDTQYF
NA,NA,TRBJ1-1,TRBV4-3,TGCGCCAGCAGCGCTGTGACGGGAGCGGGGGCTGAAGCTTTCTTT,CASSAVTGAGAEAFF
TRBD1,NA,TRBJ2-2,TRBV11-2,TGTGCCAGCAGCTCGGACAGGGGAGGCACCGGGGAGCTGTTTTTT,CASSSDRGGTGELFF
NA,NA,TRBJ1-2,TRBV18,TGTGCCAGCTCACCGGGGAGACAGGACAATGGCTACACCTTC,CASSPGRQDNGYTF
NA,few,TRBJ2-6,TRBV7-2,TGTGCCAGCAGCCCCGACATCTATGGGGCCAACGTCCTGACTTTC,CASSPDIYGANVLTF
NA,NA,TRBJ1-1,TRBV7-2,TGTGCCAGCAGCCCCCGGACGATGAACACTGAAGCTTTCTTT,CASSPRTMNTEAFF
NA,NA,TRBJ2-7,TRBV28,TGTGCCAGCAGTTTATATCTTACCGGGGCCGAGCAGTACTTC,CASSLYLTGAEQYF
NA,NA,TRBJ2-3,TRBV20-1,TGCAGTGCTAGAGGAGTCCGGGAGAAGAATGTGGGCACAGATACGCAGTATTTT,CSARGVREKNVGTDTQYF
NA,NA,TRBJ2-2,TRBV7-9,TGTGCCAGCAGCTTCCTAGTTACCGGCACCGGGGAGCTGTTTTTT,CASSFLVTGTGELFF
NA,many,TRBJ1-1,TRBV13,TGTGCCACTGGTCTCGGGGGGGTGGCCACTGAAGCTTTCTTT,CATGLGGVATEAFF
NA,NA,TRBJ1-6,TRBV5-5,TGTGCCAGCAGCTTTTCTTTTAACAGCGGATTTTCACCCCTCCACTTT,CASSFSFNSGFSPLHF
TRBD1,many,TRBJ2-3,TRBV11-2,TGTGCCAGCAGCTTCCCGGACAGGGTTGGAGATACGCAGTATTTT,CASSFPDRVGDTQYF
NA,NA,TRBJ2-5,TRBV24-1,TGTGCCACCAGTGATTTTGCAGGCGGAGAGACCCAGTACTTC,CATSDFAGGETQYF
NA,once,TRBJ2-7,TRBV5-4,TGTGCCAGCAGCCAAGGACTCCTAGGGGCCTACGAGCAGTACTTC,CASSQGLLGAYEQYF
NA,many,TRBJ1-3,TRBV7-2,TGTGCCAGCAGCTTGTCCTGGAGCACTGGAAACACCATATATTTT,CASSLSWSTGNTIYF
NA,many,TRBJ1-1,TRBV4-3,TGCGCCAGCAGCCAAAATGGACGGGGGCTGGCCACTGAAGCTTTCTTT,CASSQNGRGLATEAFF